These T cell receptor beta chains were read from a single sample in a study of identical twins. TCRdb reprocessed the 5' RACE reads via MiXCR and lists one record per CDR3 protein. The sample has hundreds of thousands of distinct CDR3 sequences; about 20% are singletons. This same sample was also part of a study on T cells expressing NK-cell markers.

Sequenced material: PBMCs. These receptors were collected from a woman aged 18-29 years in good health. Both conserved end residues are trimmed from each CDR3.

TRBJ2-2 | TRBV15 | ATSRVTGELF
TRBJ1-1 | TRBV12-3/TRBV12-4 | ASSFWQGDTEAF
TRBJ2-2 | TRBV10-1 | ASSESTPPGELF
TRBJ2-1 | TRBV21-1 | ASRPGTGNANEQF
TRBJ1-3 | TRBV7-9 | ASSLPWGGNTIY
TRBJ1-5 | TRBV6-5 | ASKSVYSNQPQH
TRBJ1-1 | TRBV12-3/TRBV12-4 | ASSLQHTEAF
TRBJ1-1 | TRBV5-1 | ASSLGEGTEAF
TRBJ1-1 | TRBV6-5 | ASSYSRDREAF
TRBJ1-2 | TRBV24-1 | ATSDSWGSYGYT
TRBJ2-1 | TRBV7-9 | ASSPPTSGRHEQF
TRBJ2-3 | TRBV7-9 | ASGAAAGEDTQY
TRBJ1-4 | TRBV20-1 | SARITHQGLKLF